The rows below give T cell receptor beta chains drawn from one sample of a study of blood T cell repertoires in COVID-19. The data were produced by immunoSEQ multiplex PCR, yet TCRdb's version contains in-frame clones alone and is incomplete. The sample has around 240,000 clones, 75% to 90% seen once. Sequences were obtained from PBMCs or T cells enriched from blood (not recorded which). These receptors were obtained from a woman between 50 and 59 years old who had recovered from COVID-19. Both conserved end residues are part of each CDR3. Fields, in order: V gene, CDR3 length, clone size, J gene, D gene, CDR3 protein, CDR3 DNA. D genes are given only for firm matches. Clone size is shown for a subset of rows, as once, few, many or a class of expanded clone.

TRBV5-6,17,-,TRBJ1-6,TRBD1,CASSQLQGMGNNSPLHF,TGTGCCAGCAGCCAGCTACAGGGGATGGGTAATAATTCACCCCTCCACTTT
TRBV21-1,15,-,TRBJ1-5,-,CASSFDRAGNQPQHF,TGTGCCAGCAGCTTCGACAGGGCCGGCAATCAGCCCCAGCATTTT
TRBV6-2/TRBV6-3,19,-,TRBJ2-5,TRBD2,CASSMRPGTRYGYNETQYF,TGTGCCAGCAGTATGCGTCCCGGGACTAGATACGGTTACAATGAGACCCAGTACTTC
TRBV6-6,15,-,TRBJ1-1,-,CASSGLRQLNTEAFF,TGTGCCAGCAGTGGCCTACGACAGCTGAACACTGAAGCTTTCTTT
TRBV5-4,16,-,TRBJ1-2,-,CASSLAGKGSNYGYTF,TGTGCCAGCAGCTTGGCAGGGAAGGGCTCTAACTATGGCTACACCTTC
TRBV5-4,15,-,TRBJ1-2,-,CASSLEVYSSHGYTF,TGTGCCAGCAGCTTGGAGGTTTACAGCTCCCATGGCTACACCTTC
TRBV28,15,-,TRBJ2-2,TRBD1,CASRRGGVGTGELFF,TGTGCCAGCAGACGAGGGGGCGTGGGGACCGGGGAGCTGTTTTTT
TRBV18,14,-,TRBJ1-1,TRBD1,CASSPGTVNTEAFF,TGTGCCAGCTCACCGGGGACAGTAAACACTGAAGCTTTCTTT
TRBV9,15,-,TRBJ1-5,-,CASSGGPYSNQPQHF,TGTGCCAGCAGCGGGGGGCCCTATAGCAATCAGCCCCAGCATTTT
TRBV9,13,-,TRBJ1-1,-,CASSVGGRTEAFF,TGTGCCAGCAGCGTTGGGGGGAGGACTGAAGCTTTCTTT
TRBV19,15,-,TRBJ1-2,-,CASSIVSQGPYGYTF,TGTGCCAGTAGTATAGTTTCGCAGGGCCCCTATGGCTACACCTTC
TRBV10-3,12,-,TRBJ1-2,-,CAISESQEGYTF,TGTGCCATCAGTGAGTCACAAGAAGGCTACACCTTC
TRBV18,14,-,TRBJ1-1,-,CASSVQGRYTEAFF,TGTGCCAGCTCAGTACAGGGTAGGTACACTGAAGCTTTCTTT
TRBV2,17,-,TRBJ1-6,-,CASSGLQRSSYNSPLHF,TGTGCCAGCAGTGGGCTCCAGCGGAGCTCCTATAATTCACCCCTCCACTTT
TRBV29-1,13,-,TRBJ1-5,-,CSVVSGSNQPQHF,TGCAGCGTTGTATCCGGTAGCAATCAGCCCCAGCATTTT
TRBV29-1,15,-,TRBJ1-4,-,CSVVQQGYPLEKLFF,TGCAGCGTTGTACAACAGGGTTACCCTTTAGAAAAACTGTTTTTT
TRBV30,13,-,TRBJ1-6,-,CAWSDNPRDPLHF,TGTGCCTGGAGTGATAATCCCCGGGATCCCCTCCACTTT
TRBV18,14,-,TRBJ1-3,TRBD1,CASSRTGPGNTIYF,TGTGCCAGCTCAAGGACAGGGCCTGGAAACACCATATATTTT
TRBV30,15,-,TRBJ2-7,-,CAWSRRLVGSYEQYF,TGTGCCTGGTCCCGGCGGCTAGTCGGATCCTACGAGCAGTACTTC
TRBV2,14,-,TRBJ2-3,-,CASSEGASLDTQYF,TGTGCCAGCAGTGAGGGGGCCTCGTTAGATACGCAGTATTTT
TRBV3-1/TRBV3-2,13,-,TRBJ1-1,-,CASSAYPGSEAFF,TGTGCCAGCAGCGCCTATCCGGGATCTGAAGCTTTCTTT
TRBV9,15,few,TRBJ2-3,-,CASSVQGGRTDTQYF,TGTGCCAGCAGCGTACAGGGAGGACGCACAGATACGCAGTATTTT
TRBV29-1,13,-,TRBJ1-1,TRBD1,CSVGDRGQTEAFF,TGCAGCGTTGGTGACAGGGGGCAGACTGAAGCTTTCTTT
TRBV11-3,13,-,TRBJ2-5,-,CASSLGSQETQYF,TGTGCCAGCAGCTTAGGCAGTCAAGAGACCCAGTACTTC